The rows below give T cell receptor beta chains drawn from one sample of a study of T cells expressing NK-cell markers. No DNA is given; TCRdb re-called the 5' RACE reads and lists each CDR3 protein once. Recorded for this sample: 400,000 to 450,000 distinct CDR3 sequences. Sequencing input: blood T cells: a sorted CD56 or NKG2C T cell subset, CD4+ or CD8+ T cells, or bulk PBMC T cells (not recorded which). All receptors come from a woman aged 18-70 years in good health. The CDR3 runs from the conserved cysteine through the conserved F or W. The order of the fields is J gene, V gene, CDR3 protein.

TRBJ1-2 | TRBV28 | CASKSTGDGYTF
TRBJ2-7 | TRBV4-3 | CASSSHSGQGNEQYF
TRBJ2-2 | TRBV24-1 | CATSSGPTVFPGELFF
TRBJ2-2 | TRBV29-1 | CSVWVTGELFF
TRBJ2-1 | TRBV9 | CASTKGLAAYNEQFF
TRBJ2-7 | TRBV30 | CAWRSPGRSDEQYF
TRBJ2-2 | TRBV7-2 | CASRLPGGARTGELFF
TRBJ2-2 | TRBV7-3 | CASSLITNTGELFF
TRBJ2-2 | TRBV5-6 | CASSLMTQGQYTGELFF
TRBJ2-5 | TRBV7-2 | CASSGDQGEAQYF
TRBJ2-1 | TRBV18 | CASSGGLADEQFF
TRBJ2-3 | TRBV20-1 | CSAPLDDTQYF
TRBJ2-3 | TRBV5-4 | CASSFLAGGPTDTQYF
TRBJ1-5 | TRBV12-3/TRBV12-4 | CASTHGGGQPQHF
TRBJ1-6 | TRBV6-5 | CASTSQGSPLHF
TRBJ2-1 | TRBV12-3/TRBV12-4 | CASSSPYEQFF
TRBJ2-3 | TRBV12-3/TRBV12-4 | CASSLGPTGTDTQYF
TRBJ1-2 | TRBV6-5 | CASSSGTHNYGYTF
TRBJ2-3 | TRBV7-9 | CASSQSGQGARTDTQYF
TRBJ1-6 | TRBV24-1 | CAGSCGSSYNSPLHF
TRBJ2-1 | TRBV5-1 | CASSFVQGGGIWGEQFF
TRBJ2-1 | TRBV25-1 | CASSEWGSSYNEQFF
TRBJ1-2 | TRBV29-1 | CSVADGDYGYTF
TRBJ2-1 | TRBV18 | CASSEWLEGNEQFF
TRBJ1-3 | TRBV25-1 | CASRSGPTIYF
TRBJ1-6 | TRBV3-1 | CASSHPKGARNSPLHF
TRBJ2-2 | TRBV19 | CASSIGAKNTGELFF
TRBJ2-7 | TRBV13 | CASSPPNEQYF
TRBJ2-3 | TRBV29-1 | CSAQFGDTQYF
TRBJ2-3 | TRBV20-1 | CSARGISPGASPITDTQYF
TRBJ2-2 | TRBV4-2 | CASSQETGGTGELFF